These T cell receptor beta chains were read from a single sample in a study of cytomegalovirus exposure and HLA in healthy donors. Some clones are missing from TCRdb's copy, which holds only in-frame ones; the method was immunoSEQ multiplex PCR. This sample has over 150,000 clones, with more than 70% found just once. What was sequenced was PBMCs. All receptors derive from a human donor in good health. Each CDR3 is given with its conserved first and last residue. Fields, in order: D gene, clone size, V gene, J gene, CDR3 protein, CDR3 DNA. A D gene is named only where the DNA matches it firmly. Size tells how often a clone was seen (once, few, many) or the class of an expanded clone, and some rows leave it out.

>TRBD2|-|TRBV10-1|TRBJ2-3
CASRILPGLAGTDTQYF
TGCGCCAGCAGAATCCTCCCGGGGCTAGCGGGCACAGATACGCAGTATTTT
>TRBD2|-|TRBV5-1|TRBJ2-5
CASSPRTSGYQETQYF
TGCGCCAGCAGCCCCCGGACTAGCGGGTACCAAGAGACCCAGTACTTC
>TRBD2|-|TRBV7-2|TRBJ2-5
CASSSSGRRETQYF
TGTGCCAGCAGTTCTAGCGGGAGGCGAGAGACCCAGTACTTC
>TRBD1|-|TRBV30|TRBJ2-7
CAWSFGQGQDFYEQYF
TGTGCCTGGAGTTTTGGACAGGGACAGGATTTCTACGAGCAGTACTTC
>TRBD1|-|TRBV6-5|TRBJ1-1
CASSLGTAEAFF
TGTGCCAGCAGTCTCGGGACAGCTGAAGCTTTCTTT
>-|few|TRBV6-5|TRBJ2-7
CASSRRGASAYEQYF
TGTGCCAGCAGTCGGAGGGGCGCGTCTGCCTACGAGCAGTACTTC
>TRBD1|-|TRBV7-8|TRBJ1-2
CASSLLVDRVGYGYTF
TGTGCCAGCAGCTTATTGGTCGACAGGGTGGGCTATGGCTACACCTTC
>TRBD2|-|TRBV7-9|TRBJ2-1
CASCSGSSNEQFF
TGTGCCAGCTGTAGCGGGAGTAGTAATGAGCAGTTCTTC
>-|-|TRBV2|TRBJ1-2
CASSSTGYYGYTF
TGTGCCAGCAGTTCCACAGGGTACTATGGCTACACCTTC
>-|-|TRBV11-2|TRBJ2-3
CASSFTTVSTDTQYF
TGTGCCAGCAGCTTTACGACAGTTAGCACAGATACGCAGTATTTT
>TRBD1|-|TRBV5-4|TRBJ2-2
CASSSTGVLNTGELFF
TGTGCCAGCAGCTCGACAGGGGTCCTTAACACCGGGGAGCTGTTTTTT